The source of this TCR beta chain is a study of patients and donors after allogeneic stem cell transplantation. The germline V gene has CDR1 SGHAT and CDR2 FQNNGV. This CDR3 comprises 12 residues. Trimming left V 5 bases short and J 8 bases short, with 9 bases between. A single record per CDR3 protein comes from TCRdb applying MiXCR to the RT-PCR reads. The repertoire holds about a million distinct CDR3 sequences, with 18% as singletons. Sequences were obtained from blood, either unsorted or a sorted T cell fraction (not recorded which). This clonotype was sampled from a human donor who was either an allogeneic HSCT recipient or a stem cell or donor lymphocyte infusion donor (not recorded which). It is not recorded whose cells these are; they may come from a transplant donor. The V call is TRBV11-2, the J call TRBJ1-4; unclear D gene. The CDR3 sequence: CASSHSGEKLFF. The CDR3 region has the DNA TGTGCCAGCAGCCATTCAGGAGAAAAACTGTTTTTT.